The T cell receptor beta chain described here comes from a study of T cells in Graves' hyperthyroidism and ophthalmopathy. General study findings and limits: The authors' 13 V-J model separated ophthalmopathy from stable hyperthyroidism. Also found in blood were most expanded thyroid clonotypes above 0.001.

Stable Graves' hyperthyroidism meant no ophthalmopathy progression within 18 months. PBMCs were collected from an approximately 10 ml volume of fresh peripheral blood. There were TCR beta CDR3 regions amplified from RNA transcripts. The TCR CDR3 was amplified in a first-round RT-PCR using the HTBI primer set. Via MiXCR, TCRdb re-called the multiplex PCR reads, giving one row per CDR3 protein. The table includes more than 300,000 distinct CDR3 sequences, 14% detected once. This clonotype appeared a few times. Its antigen remains unidentified. CDR1 and CDR2 from the germline V gene are LNHNV and YYDKDF (reference sequence). This CDR3 comprises 16 residues. Trimming took 0 bases from V and 0 from J, leaving 9 bases between them.

V and J are TRBV15 and TRBJ2-1; D gene ambiguous. The source of this sequence is a woman younger than 45 with Graves' hyperthyroidism. Sequenced: blood. CDR3 nucleotides: TGTGCCACCAGCAGAGATCCCCAGACCTCCTACAATGAGCAGTTCTTC. Its translation: CATSRDPQTSYNEQFF.